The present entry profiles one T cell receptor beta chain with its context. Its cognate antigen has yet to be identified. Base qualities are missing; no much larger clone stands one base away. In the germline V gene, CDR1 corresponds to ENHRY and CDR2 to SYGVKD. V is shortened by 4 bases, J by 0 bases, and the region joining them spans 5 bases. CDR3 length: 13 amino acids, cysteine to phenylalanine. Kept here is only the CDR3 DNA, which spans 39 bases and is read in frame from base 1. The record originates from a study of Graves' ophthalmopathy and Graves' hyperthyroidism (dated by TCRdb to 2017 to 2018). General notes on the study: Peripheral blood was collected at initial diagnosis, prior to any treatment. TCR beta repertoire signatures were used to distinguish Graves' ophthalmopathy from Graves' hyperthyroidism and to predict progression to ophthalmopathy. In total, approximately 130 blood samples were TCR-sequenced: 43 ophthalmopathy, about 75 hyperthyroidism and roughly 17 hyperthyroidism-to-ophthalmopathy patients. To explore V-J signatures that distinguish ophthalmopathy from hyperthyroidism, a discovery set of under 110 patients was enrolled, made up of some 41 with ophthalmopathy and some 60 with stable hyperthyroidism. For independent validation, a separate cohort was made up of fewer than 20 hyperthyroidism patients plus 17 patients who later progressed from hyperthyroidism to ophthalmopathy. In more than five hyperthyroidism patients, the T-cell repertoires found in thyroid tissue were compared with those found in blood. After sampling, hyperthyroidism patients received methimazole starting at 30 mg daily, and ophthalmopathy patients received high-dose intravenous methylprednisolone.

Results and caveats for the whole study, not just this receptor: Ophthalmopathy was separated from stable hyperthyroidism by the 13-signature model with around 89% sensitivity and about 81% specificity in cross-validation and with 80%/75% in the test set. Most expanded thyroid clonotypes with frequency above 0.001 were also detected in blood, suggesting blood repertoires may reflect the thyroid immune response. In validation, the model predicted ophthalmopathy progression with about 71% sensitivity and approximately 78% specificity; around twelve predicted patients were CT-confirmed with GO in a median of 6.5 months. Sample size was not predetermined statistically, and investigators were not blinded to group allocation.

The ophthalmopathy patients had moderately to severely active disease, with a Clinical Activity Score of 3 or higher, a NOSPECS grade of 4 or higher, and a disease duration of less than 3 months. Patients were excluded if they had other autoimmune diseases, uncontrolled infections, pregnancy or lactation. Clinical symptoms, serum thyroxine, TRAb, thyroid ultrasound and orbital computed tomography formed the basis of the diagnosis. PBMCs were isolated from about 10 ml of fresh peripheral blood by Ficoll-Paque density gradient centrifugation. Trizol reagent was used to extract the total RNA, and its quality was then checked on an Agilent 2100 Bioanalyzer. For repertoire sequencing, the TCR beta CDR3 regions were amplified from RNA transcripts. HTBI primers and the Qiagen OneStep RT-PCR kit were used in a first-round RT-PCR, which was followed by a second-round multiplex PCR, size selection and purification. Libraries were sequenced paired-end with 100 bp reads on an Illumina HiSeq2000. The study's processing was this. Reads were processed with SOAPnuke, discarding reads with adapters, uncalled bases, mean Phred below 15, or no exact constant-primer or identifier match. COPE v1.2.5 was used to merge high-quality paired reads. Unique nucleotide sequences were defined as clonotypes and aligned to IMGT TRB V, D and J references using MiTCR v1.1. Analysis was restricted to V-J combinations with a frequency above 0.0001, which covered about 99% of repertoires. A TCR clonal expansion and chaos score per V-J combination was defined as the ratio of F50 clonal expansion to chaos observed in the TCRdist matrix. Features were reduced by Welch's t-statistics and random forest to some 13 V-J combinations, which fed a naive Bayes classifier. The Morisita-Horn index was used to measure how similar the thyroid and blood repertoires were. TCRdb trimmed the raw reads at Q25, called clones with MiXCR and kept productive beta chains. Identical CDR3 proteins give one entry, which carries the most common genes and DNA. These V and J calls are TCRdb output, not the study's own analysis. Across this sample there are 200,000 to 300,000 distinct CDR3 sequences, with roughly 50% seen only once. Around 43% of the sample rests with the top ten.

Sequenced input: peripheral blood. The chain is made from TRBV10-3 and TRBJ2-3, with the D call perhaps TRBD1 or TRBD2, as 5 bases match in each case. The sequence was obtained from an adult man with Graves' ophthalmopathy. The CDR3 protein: CAISGGSTDTQYF. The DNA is TGTGCCATCAGTGGGGGGAGCACAGATACGCAGTATTTT.